This entry lists 10 T cell receptor beta chains sequenced from one sample in a study of blood T cells in healthy people across ages. Then a second PCR, running roughly 7 to 11 cycles, was carried out with a sample-barcoded 5' primer and a J-beta primer mix. Via MiXCR, TCRdb re-called the 5' RACE reads, giving one row per CDR3 protein. The sample shows hundreds of thousands of distinct CDR3 sequences, approximately 43% of them seen only once. Sequences were obtained from blood. The receptor source for this set is a woman aged 55-70 years in good health.

This clonotype was found many times. The chain uses TRBV6-5 and TRBJ2-1; D remains unclear. This CDR3 has 13 amino acids. From germline, CDR1 is MNHEY and CDR2 SVGAGI. With 6 bases removed from V and 5 bases from J, the gap between germline ends came to 11 bases. The chain's CDR3 is CASRNWENNEQFF. DNA of the CDR3: TGTGCCAGCAGGAACTGGGAAAACAATGAGCAGTTCTTC.

This clonotype showed up just a few times. A much larger clonotype is one base distant, so this may be a read error. This chain uses TRBV12-3 or TRBV12-4 with TRBJ2-1; D could derive from TRBD1 or TRBD2 (7 bases each). The J call may be in error: the DNA end matches TRBJ2-7 better. The CDR3 spans 15 residues. CDR3 nucleotides: TGTGCCAGCAGTCCTCAGGGGGGGACCTACAATGAGCAGTACTTC. It translates to CASSPQGGTYNEQYF.

V usage is TRBV27 and J usage is TRBJ2-3, with 14 bases identical to TRBD2. CDR1 is MNHEY, CDR2 SMNVEV, per germline (reference sequence). The V and J ends lost 6 bases and 0 bases, in that order; junction bases with no gene match: 5. CDR3 length: 17 amino acids. The CDR3 nucleotides are TGTGCCAGCAGGGGGACTAGCGGGGGCCCTAGCACAGATACGCAGTATTTT. As protein: CASRGTSGGPSTDTQYF.

The chain links TRBV12-3 or TRBV12-4 to TRBJ2-7; D could derive from TRBD1 or TRBD2 (5 bases each). Trimming shortened V by 5 bases and J by 2 bases, and 10 bases separated the two germline ends. CDR3 size: 13 residues. CDR3 in DNA: TGTGCCAGCAGTAGGGACCAGACCTACGAGCAGTACTTC. Protein sequence: CASSRDQTYEQYF.

This clonotype has at least ten counts. The chain joins TRBV29-1 to TRBJ2-6, with D tentatively TRBD2 (6 bases). The CDR3 consists of 15 residues. Germline V gives CDR1 SQVTM, CDR2 ANQGSEA. V was trimmed by 7 bases and J by 0 bases, leaving 13 bases between them. The CDR3 loop reads CSAEGGLSGANVLTF. The DNA for the CDR3 is TGCAGCGCCGAGGGAGGCCTCTCTGGGGCCAACGTCCTGACTTTC.

The V gene is TRBV5-1, the J gene TRBJ1-5; no definite D call. The V and J ends lost 0 bases and 3 bases respectively, with 10 bases between them. Looked up from germline, CDR1 is SGHRS and CDR2 is YFSETQ. This CDR3 has 15 residues. CDR3 bases: TGCGCCAGCAGCTTGGCGGGCGTCGTCAATCAGCCCCAGCATTTT. Residues: CASSLAGVVNQPQHF.

The genes are TRBV4-2 and TRBJ1-5; D is unresolved. CDR3 size: 13 residues. Trimming stripped 4 bases from V and 7 bases from J, with 11 bases between. Germline V lookup: CDR1 LGHNA, CDR2 YNFKEQ. The CDR3 coding sequence is TGTGCCAGCAGCCCTGAGTCGTGGCAGCCCCAGCATTTT. Amino acid sequence: CASSPESWQPQHF.

The chain is built from TRBV10-3 and TRBJ1-1; weak D call: TRBD1 (6 bases). The CDR3 length is 13 residues. In germline, CDR1 is ENHRY, CDR2 SYGVKD. Between the trimmed V and J ends, which lost 0 bases and 4 bases, there was a span of 6 bases. The CDR3 sequence is CAISESRGTEAFF. The DNA of the CDR3 is TGTGCCATCAGTGAGTCCAGGGGCACTGAAGCTTTCTTT.

This clonotype has more than one count but fewer than ten. The chain joins TRBV20-1 to TRBJ2-1; TRBD2 matches 14 bases. Losses at the gene ends were 7 bases for V and 6 bases for J; bases not matched to a gene: 8. The CDR3 has 15 residues. Germline V gives CDR1 DFQATT, CDR2 SNEGSKA (reference sequence). The CDR3 nucleotides are TGCAGTGTCCGACTAGCGGGAGGGATATCCAATGAGCAGTTCTTC. This translates into CSVRLAGGISNEQFF.

This clonotype was recorded a few times. The V and J genes are TRBV12-3 or TRBV12-4 and TRBJ2-1, with D unresolved. The CDR3 totals 13 residues. Trimming took 6 bases from V and 7 from J, leaving 13 bases between them. The CDR3 region is CASSPIPENEQFF. The CDR3 DNA reads as TGTGCCAGCAGCCCCATTCCGGAGAATGAGCAGTTCTTC.